The sequence of this TCR beta chain was determined in a study of spatial heterogeneity in lung cancer. For the study at large: Consistently, beta-chain sequences turned up in larger numbers than alpha-chain sequences did. The study, taken as a whole, reports: Ubiquitous expanded tumor TCRs surfaced in blood more at resection than they did at follow-up.

A unique molecular identifier was attached to every TCR cDNA molecule. TCRdb re-derived calls from the 5' RACE reads in MiXCR, one entry per CDR3 protein. The sample contains more than 65,000 distinct CDR3 sequences, under 8.5% of which appear only once. CDR3 length equals 12 residues. Between the trimmed V and J ends, which lost 4 bases and 4 bases, there was a span of 8 bases. The germline V gene has CDR1 SQVTM and CDR2 ANQGSEA. This clonotype appeared many times. Its antigen is still unknown. Specified time point: sample taken at primary tumor resection. A total of about 73 untreated early-stage non-small cell lung cancer patients served as donors.

The sequence was collected from a male donor with early-stage non-small cell lung cancer. The chain combines TRBV29-1 with TRBJ2-1; no firm D call. The sequencing used PBMCs, collected at surgery. As DNA, the CDR3 is TGCAGCGTTGGGTTATCGTACAATGAGCAGTTCTTC. It codes for CSVGLSYNEQFF.